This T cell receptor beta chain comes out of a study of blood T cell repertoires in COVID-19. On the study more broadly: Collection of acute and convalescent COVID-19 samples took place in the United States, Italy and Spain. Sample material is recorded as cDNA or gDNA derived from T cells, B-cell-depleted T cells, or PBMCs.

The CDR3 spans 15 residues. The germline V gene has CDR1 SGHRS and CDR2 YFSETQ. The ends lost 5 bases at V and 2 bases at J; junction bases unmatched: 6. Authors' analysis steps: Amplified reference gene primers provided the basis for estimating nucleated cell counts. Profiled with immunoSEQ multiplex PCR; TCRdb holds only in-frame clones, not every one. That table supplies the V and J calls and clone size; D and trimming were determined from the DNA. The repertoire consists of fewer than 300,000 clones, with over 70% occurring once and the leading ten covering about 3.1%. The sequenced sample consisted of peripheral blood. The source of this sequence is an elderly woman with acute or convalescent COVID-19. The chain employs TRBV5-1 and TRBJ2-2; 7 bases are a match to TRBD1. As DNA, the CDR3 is TGCGCCAGCAGACCAACAGGGGTCAACACCGGGGAGCTGTTTTTT. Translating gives CASRPTGVNTGELFF.